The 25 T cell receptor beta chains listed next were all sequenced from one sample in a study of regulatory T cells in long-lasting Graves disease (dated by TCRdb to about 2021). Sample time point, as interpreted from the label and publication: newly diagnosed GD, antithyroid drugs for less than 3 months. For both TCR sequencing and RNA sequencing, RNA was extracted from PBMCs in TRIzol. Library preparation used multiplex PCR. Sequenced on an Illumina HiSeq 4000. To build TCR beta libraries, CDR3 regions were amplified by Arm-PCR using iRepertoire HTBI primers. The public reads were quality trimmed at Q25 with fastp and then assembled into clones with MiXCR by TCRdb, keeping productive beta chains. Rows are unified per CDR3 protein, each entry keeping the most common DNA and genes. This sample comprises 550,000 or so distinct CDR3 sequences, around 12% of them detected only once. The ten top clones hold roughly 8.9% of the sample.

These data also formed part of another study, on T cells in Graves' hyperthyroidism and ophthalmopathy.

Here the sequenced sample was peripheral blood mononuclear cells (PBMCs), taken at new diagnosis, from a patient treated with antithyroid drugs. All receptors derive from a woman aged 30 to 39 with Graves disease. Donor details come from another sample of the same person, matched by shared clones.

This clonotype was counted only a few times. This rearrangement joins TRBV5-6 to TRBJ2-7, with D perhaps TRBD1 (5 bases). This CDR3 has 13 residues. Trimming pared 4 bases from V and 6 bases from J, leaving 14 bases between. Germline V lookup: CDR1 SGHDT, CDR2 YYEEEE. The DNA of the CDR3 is TGTGCCAGCAGCACTAAAGTAGGGGTCGAGCAGTACTTC. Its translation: CASSTKVGVEQYF.

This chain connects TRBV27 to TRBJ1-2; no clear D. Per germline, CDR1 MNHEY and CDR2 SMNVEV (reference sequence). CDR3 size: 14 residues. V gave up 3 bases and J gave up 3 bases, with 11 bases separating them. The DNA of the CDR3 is TGTGCCAGCAGTTTTCACAAGACGGACTATGGCTACACCTTC. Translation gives CASSFHKTDYGYTF.

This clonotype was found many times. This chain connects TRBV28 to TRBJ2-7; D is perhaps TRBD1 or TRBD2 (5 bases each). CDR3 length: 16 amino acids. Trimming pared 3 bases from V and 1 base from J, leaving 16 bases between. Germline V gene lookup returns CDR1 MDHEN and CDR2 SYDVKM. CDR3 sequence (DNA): TGTGCCAGCAGTTTCCTCCGGGGCAGTTATTCCTACGAGCAGTACTTC. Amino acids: CASSFLRGSYSYEQYF. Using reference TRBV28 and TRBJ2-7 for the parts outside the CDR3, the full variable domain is DVKVTQSSRYLVKRTGEKVFLECVQDMDHENMFWYRQDPGLGLRLIYFSYDVKMKEKGDIPEGYSVSREKKERFSLILESASTNQTSMYLCASSFLRGSYSYEQYFGPGTRLTVT.

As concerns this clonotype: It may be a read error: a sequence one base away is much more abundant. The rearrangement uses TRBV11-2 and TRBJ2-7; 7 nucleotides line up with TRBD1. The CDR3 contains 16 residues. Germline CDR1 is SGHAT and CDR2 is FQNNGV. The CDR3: CASSLGPTGPNYERYF. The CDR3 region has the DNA TGTGCCAGCAGCTTGGGCCCGACAGGGCCCAACTACGAGCGGTACTTC.

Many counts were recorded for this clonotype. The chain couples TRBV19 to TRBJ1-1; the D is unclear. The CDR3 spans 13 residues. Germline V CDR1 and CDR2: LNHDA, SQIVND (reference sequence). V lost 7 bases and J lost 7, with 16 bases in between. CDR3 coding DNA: TGTGCCAGTACCGCGGGCTGGATGGATGAAGCTTTCTTT. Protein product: CASTAGWMDEAFF.

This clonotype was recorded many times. The CDR3 here is CASSGRENTIYF. Here the CDR3 DNA reads TGTGCCAGCAGTGGGAGGGAGAACACCATATATTTT. The chain links TRBV2 to TRBJ1-3, with D uncertain. Germline V gives CDR1 SNHLY, CDR2 FYNNEI. Trimming removed 4 bases at V and 7 bases at J, with 8 bases between. The length of the CDR3 is 12 residues. The full variable domain, rest sourced from reference TRBV2 and TRBJ1-3, is EPEVTQTPSHQVTQMGQEVILRCVPISNHLYFYWYRQILGQKVEFLVSFYNNEISEKSEIFDDQFSVERPDGSNFTLKIRSTKLEDSAMYFCASSGRENTIYFGEGSWLTVV.

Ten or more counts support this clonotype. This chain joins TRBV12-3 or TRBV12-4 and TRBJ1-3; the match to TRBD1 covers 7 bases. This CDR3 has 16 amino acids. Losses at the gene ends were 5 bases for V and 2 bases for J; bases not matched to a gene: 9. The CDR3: CASSPLGQAAGNTIYF. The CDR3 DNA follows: TGTGCCAGCAGTCCCCTCGGACAGGCGGCTGGAAACACCATATATTTT.

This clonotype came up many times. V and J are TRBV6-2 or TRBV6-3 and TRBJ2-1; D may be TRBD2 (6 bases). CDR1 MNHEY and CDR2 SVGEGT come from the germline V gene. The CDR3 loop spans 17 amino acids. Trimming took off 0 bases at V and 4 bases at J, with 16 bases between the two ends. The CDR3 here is CASSYSVGSGLYNEQFF. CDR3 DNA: TGTGCCAGCAGTTACTCGGTTGGTAGCGGACTATACAATGAGCAGTTCTTC.

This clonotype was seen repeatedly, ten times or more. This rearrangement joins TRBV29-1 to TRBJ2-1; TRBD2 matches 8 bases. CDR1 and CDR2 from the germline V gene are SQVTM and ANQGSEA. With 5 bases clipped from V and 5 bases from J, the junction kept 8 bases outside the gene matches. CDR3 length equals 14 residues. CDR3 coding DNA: TGCAGCGTTCTAGGGAGCGGGGGAGACAATGAGCAGTTCTTC. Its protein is CSVLGSGGDNEQFF.

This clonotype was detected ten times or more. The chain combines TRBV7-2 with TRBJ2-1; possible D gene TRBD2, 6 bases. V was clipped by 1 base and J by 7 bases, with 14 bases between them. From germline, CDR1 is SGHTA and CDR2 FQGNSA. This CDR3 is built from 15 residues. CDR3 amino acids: CASSLDGSSRNEQFF. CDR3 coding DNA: TGTGCCAGCAGCTTAGACGGGAGCTCTAGGAATGAGCAGTTCTTC.

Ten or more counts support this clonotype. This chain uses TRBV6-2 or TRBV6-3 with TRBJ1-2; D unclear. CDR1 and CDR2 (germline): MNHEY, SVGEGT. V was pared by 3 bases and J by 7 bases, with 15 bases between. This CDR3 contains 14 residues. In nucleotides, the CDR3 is TGTGCCAGCAGTTATCTTGTCGGGGTTACTGGCTACACCTTC. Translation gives CASSYLVGVTGYTF.

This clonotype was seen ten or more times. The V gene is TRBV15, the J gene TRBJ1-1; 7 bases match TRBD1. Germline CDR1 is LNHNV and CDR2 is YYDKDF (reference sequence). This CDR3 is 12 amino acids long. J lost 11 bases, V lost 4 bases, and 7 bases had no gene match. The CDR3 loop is CATSKIQGDAFF. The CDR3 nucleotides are TGTGCCACCAGCAAGATCCAGGGGGACGCTTTCTTT.

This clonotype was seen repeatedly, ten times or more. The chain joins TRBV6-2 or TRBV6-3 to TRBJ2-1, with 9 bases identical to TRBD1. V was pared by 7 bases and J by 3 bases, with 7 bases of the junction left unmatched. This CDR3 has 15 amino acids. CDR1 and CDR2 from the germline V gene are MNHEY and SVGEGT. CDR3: CASIDRGDIYNEQFF. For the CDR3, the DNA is TGTGCCAGCATTGACAGGGGGGACATCTACAATGAGCAGTTCTTC.

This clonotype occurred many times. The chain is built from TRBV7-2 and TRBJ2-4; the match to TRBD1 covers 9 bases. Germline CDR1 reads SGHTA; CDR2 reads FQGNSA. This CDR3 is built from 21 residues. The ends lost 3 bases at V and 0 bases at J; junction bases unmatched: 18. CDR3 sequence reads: CASSFPTGDREDQLAKNIQYF. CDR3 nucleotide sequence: TGTGCCAGCAGCTTTCCAACCGGGGACAGGGAGGATCAACTAGCCAAAAACATTCAGTACTTC.

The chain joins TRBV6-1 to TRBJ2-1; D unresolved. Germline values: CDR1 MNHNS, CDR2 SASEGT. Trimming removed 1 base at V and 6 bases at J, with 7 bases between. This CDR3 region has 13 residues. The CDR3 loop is CASSEGRTNEQFF. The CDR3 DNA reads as TGTGCCAGCAGTGAAGGACGGACCAATGAGCAGTTCTTC.

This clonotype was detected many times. CDR3 amino acids: CSVELGKTYEQYF. The DNA of the CDR3 is TGCAGCGTTGAATTAGGGAAGACCTACGAGCAGTACTTC. The chain employs TRBV29-1 and TRBJ2-7; D call uncertain. V was shortened by 2 bases and J by 2 bases, with 10 bases between the two germline ends. Germline-derived CDR1 and CDR2 are SQVTM and ANQGSEA. This CDR3 has 13 residues.

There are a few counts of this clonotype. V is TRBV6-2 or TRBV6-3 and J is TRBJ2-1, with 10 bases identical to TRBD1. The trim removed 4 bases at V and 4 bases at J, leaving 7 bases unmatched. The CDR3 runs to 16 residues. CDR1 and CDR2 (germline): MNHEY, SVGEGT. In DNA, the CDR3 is TGTGCCAGCAGTTCCGCCGGGACAGGGGCGTACAATGAGCAGTTCTTC. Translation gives CASSSAGTGAYNEQFF.

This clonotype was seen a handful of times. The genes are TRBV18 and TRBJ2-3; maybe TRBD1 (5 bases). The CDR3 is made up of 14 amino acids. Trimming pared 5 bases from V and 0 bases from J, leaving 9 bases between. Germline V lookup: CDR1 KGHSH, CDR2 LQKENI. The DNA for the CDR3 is TGTGCCAGCTCATCGACAGCTAGCACAGATACGCAGTATTTT. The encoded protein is CASSSTASTDTQYF.

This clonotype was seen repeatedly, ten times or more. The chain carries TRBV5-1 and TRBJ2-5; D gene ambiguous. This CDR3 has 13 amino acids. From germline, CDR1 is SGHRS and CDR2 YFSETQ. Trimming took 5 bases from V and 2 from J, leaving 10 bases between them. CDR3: CASRTITQETQYF. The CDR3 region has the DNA TGCGCCAGCAGGACCATCACACAAGAGACCCAGTACTTC.

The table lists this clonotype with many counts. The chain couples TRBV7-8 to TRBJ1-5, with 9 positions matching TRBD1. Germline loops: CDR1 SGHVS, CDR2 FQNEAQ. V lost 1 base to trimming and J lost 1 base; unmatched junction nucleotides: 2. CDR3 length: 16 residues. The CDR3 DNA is TGTGCCAGCAGCTTAGTCGGGACAGGGAGCAATCAGCCCCAGCATTTT. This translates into CASSLVGTGSNQPQHF.

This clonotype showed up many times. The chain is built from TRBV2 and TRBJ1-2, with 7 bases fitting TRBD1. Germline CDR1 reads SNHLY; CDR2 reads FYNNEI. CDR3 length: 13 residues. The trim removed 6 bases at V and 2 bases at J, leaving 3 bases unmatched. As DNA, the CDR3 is TGTGCCAGCAGCACAGGGGAGAACTATGGCTACACCTTC. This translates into CASSTGENYGYTF.

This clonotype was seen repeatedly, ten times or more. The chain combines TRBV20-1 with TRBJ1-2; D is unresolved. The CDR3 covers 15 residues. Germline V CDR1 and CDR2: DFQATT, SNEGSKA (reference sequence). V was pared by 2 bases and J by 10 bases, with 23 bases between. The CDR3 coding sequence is TGCAGTGCTAGACCGATGGGTCACGGCTTAATGGACTACACCTTC. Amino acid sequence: CSARPMGHGLMDYTF.

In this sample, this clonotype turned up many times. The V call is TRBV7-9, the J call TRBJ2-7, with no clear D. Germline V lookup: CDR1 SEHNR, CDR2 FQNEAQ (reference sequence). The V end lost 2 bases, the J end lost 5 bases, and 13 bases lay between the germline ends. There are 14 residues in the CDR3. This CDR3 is CASSLFAVSDEQYF. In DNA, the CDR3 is TGTGCCAGCAGCTTATTCGCCGTTTCGGACGAGCAGTACTTC.

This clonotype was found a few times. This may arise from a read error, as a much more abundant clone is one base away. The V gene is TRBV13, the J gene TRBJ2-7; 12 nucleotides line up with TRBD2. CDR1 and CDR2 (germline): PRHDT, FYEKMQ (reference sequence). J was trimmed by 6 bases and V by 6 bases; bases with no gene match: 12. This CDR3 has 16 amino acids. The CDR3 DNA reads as TGTGCCAGCAGTCGGAGACTAGCGGGAGAACCTTGCGAGCAGTACTTC. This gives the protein CASSRRLAGEPCEQYF. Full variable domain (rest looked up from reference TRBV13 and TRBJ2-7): AAGVIQSPRHLIKEKRETATLKCYPIPRHDTVYWYQQGPGQDPQFLISFYEKMQSDKGSIPDRFSAQQFSDYHSELNMSSLELGDSALYFCASSRRLAGEPCEQYFGPGTRLTVT.

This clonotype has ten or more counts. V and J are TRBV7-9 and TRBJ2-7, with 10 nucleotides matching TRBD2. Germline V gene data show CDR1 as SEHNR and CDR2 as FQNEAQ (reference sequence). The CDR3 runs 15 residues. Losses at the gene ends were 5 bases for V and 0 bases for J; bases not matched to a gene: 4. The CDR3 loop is CASSLWTSGSYEQYF. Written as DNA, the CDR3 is TGTGCCAGCAGCCTATGGACTAGCGGCTCCTACGAGCAGTACTTC.